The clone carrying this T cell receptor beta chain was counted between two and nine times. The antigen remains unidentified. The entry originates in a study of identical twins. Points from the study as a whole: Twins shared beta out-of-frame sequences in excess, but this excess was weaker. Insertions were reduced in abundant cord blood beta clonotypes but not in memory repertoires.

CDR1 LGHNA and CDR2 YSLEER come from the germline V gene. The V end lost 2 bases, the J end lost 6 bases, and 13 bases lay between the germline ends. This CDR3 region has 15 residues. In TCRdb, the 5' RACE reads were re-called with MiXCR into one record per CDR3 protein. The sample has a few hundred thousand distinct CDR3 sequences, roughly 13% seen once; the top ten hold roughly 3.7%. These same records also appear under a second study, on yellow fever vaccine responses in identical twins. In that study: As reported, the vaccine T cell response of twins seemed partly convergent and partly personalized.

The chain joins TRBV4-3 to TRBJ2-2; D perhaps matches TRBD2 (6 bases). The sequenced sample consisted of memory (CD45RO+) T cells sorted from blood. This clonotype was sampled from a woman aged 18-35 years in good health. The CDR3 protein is CASSQYSGGAGELFF. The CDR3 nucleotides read TGCGCCAGCAGCCAATACAGTGGAGGGGCCGGGGAGCTGTTTTTT.